The 26 T cell receptor beta chains in this list originate from one sample, sequenced in a study of blood T cells in healthy people across ages (dated by TCRdb to about 2015). Library preparation was by 5' RACE. Instrument on record: Illumina HiSeq 2500. A second PCR of roughly 7 to 11 cycles was performed with a sample-barcoded 5' primer and a J-beta primer mix. The public reads were run again by TCRdb, first through fastp at Q25 and then through MiXCR, and only productive beta chains were kept. Each entry merges the rows of one CDR3 protein and shows their most common DNA and genes. The sample table contains 600,000 to 650,000 distinct CDR3 sequences; only one count was recorded for about 53% of them. Approximately 37% of the sample goes to the ten largest clones. Sequencing was carried out using blood. The receptors come from a man in his fifties or sixties in good health.

This clonotype was detected only a few times. The chain employs TRBV5-8 and TRBJ2-1; 12 nucleotides agree with TRBD2. This CDR3 spans 15 amino acids. Per germline, CDR1 SGHTS and CDR2 YDEGEE. V lost 1 base to trimming and J lost 5 bases; unmatched junction nucleotides: 1. CDR3 bases: TGTGCCAGCAGCTTGACTAGCGGGGGGAACAATGAGCAGTTCTTC. As protein: CASSLTSGGNNEQFF.

J is TRBJ1-4 and V is TRBV5-5; 8 positions match TRBD1. Germline loops: CDR1 SGHKS, CDR2 YYEKEE (reference sequence). J lost 1 base, V lost 0 bases, and 8 bases had no gene match. This CDR3 comprises 18 residues. The chain's CDR3 is CASSLVGQGARTNEKLFF. The DNA for the CDR3 is TGTGCCAGCAGCTTGGTAGGGCAGGGGGCGCGAACTAATGAAAAACTGTTTTTT.

The V call is TRBV5-1, the J call TRBJ2-5; TRBD1 matches at 9 bases. Germline loops: CDR1 SGHRS, CDR2 YFSETQ. V dropped 5 bases and J dropped 4; count of bases not matched to a gene: 9. This CDR3 contains 15 residues. CDR3 residues: CASRGGTGKGETQYF. CDR3 nucleotides: TGCGCCAGCAGGGGGGGGACAGGGAAAGGAGAGACCCAGTACTTC. Variable domain in full (rest from reference TRBV5-1 and TRBJ2-5): KAGVTQTPRYLIKTRGQQVTLSCSPISGHRSVSWYQQTPGQGLQFLFEYFSETQRNKGNFPGRFSGRQFSNSRSEMNVSTLELGDSALYLCASRGGTGKGETQYFGPGTRLLVL.

The CDR3 spells CASSSGTGLRHEQYF. The CDR3 DNA sequence: TGTGCCAGCTCGTCCGGGACAGGACTTAGGCACGAGCAGTACTTC. This rearrangement joins TRBV6-5 to TRBJ2-7; TRBD1 matches 8 bases. V shed 8 bases, J shed 5 bases, and the junction held 14 bases outside the gene matches. Germline V CDR1 and CDR2: MNHEY, SVGAGI. CDR3 length: 15 residues.

This chain joins TRBV27 and TRBJ1-6; D might be TRBD1 (5 bases). The CDR3 totals 13 residues. Germline CDR1 reads MNHEY; CDR2 reads SMNVEV (reference sequence). V was shortened by 5 bases and J by 9 bases, with 11 bases between the two germline ends. CDR3 DNA sequence: TGTGCCAGCAGTCCCAGGGAGGGTTCACCCCTCCACTTT. Translation gives CASSPREGSPLHF.

In regard to this clonotype: The junction shows a germline mismatch at one end, possibly a read error. This sequence joins TRBV5-6 and TRBJ2-1, with a tentative D call TRBD1 (5 bases). The germline V gene encodes CDR1 SGHDT and CDR2 YYEEEE. CDR3 length: 13 residues. Here the CDR3 reads CAGSLNPPGEQFF. The DNA for the CDR3 is TGTGCCGGCAGCCTAAACCCCCCAGGGGAGCAGTTCTTC.

This clonotype was detected only a few times. The chain carries TRBV5-1 and TRBJ2-1, with TRBD2 as a possible D gene (7 bases). V was clipped by 2 bases and J by 8 bases, with 17 bases between them. Germline V gene data show CDR1 as SGHRS and CDR2 as YFSETQ. The CDR3 length is 15 residues. CDR3 sequence (DNA): TGCGCCAGCAGCTTCGCGGGGGCACTTGCAGATGAGCAGTTCTTC. Its protein product is CASSFAGALADEQFF.

The chain combines TRBV20-1 with TRBJ2-1; the match to TRBD2 covers 9 bases. CDR3 length: 15 amino acids. Germline CDR1 is DFQATT and CDR2 is SNEGSKA (reference sequence). With 3 bases clipped from V and 8 bases from J, the junction kept 11 bases outside the gene matches. The CDR3 loop reads CSASGGGGAFDEQFF. The CDR3 nucleotides read TGCAGTGCTAGTGGAGGCGGGGGGGCATTCGATGAGCAGTTCTTC.

The CDR3 loop is CASSLDIGNNEQFF. The CDR3 region has the DNA TGCGCCAGCAGCTTGGATATCGGGAACAATGAGCAGTTCTTC. This chain connects TRBV5-1 to TRBJ2-1, with TRBD2 as a possible D gene (5 bases). V was cut by 0 bases and J by 5 bases, with 9 bases left in between. Germline CDR1 reads SGHRS; CDR2 reads YFSETQ. CDR3 length equals 14 residues.

In its sample, this clonotype was seen a few times. The V and J genes are TRBV12-3 or TRBV12-4 and TRBJ1-5; TRBD1 matches 8 bases. This CDR3 region has 13 residues. V was pared by 6 bases and J by 5 bases, with 3 bases of the junction left unmatched. In DNA form, the CDR3 reads TGTGCCAGCAGCGGACAGGGCTATCAGCCCCAGCATTTT. Translated, it gives CASSGQGYQPQHF.

The rearrangement joins TRBV2 to TRBJ1-1; TRBD1 is a possible D gene (6 bases). Between the trimmed V and J ends, which lost 8 bases and 7 bases, there was a span of 11 bases. Germline lookup yields CDR1 SNHLY and CDR2 FYNNEI. CDR3 size: 11 residues. DNA for the CDR3: TGTGCCAGCTCCGGACAGTATGAAGCTTTCTTT. Protein sequence: CASSGQYEAFF.

Notes on this clonotype: One end of the junction fails to match germline, which may point to a read error. V usage is TRBV18 and J usage is TRBJ2-4; possibly TRBD1 for D (5 bases). Germline V lookup: CDR1 KGHSH, CDR2 LQKENI. The CDR3 totals 16 residues. The CDR3 reads CASSLWNAVDKSIQYF. CDR3 DNA sequence: TGTGCCAGCTCACTATGGAATGCGGTGGACAAAAGCATTCAGTACTTC.

V gene TRBV21-1 combines with J gene TRBJ2-7; the D call in the table, TRBD1, was not verified against the DNA. TRBV21-1 counts as a pseudogene. The CDR3 is 15 residues long. CDR3 sequence reads: CASSKGKGVTYEQYF. Written as DNA, the CDR3 is TGTGCCAGCAGCAAAGGAAAAGGGGTAACCTACGAGCAGTACTTC.

This clonotype was seen a few times. This sequence joins TRBV18 and TRBJ2-7; no clear D gene. Germline CDR1 reads KGHSH; CDR2 reads LQKENI. This CDR3 contains 12 residues. Trimming left V 2 bases short and J 2 bases short, with 4 bases between. CDR3 in amino acids: CASSPATYEQYF. In DNA, the CDR3 is TGTGCCAGCTCACCAGCCACCTACGAGCAGTACTTC.

This clonotype has more than one count but fewer than ten. The chain recombines TRBV29-1 with TRBJ2-1; possible D gene TRBD1, 7 bases. The CDR3 is made up of 13 amino acids. Germline assignment: CDR1 SQVTM and CDR2 ANQGSEA. The ends were cut back, 7 bases at V and 0 bases at J, with 10 bases in the middle. CDR3 in amino acids: CSGRDSSYNEQFF. In DNA form, the CDR3 reads TGCAGCGGGAGGGACAGCTCCTACAATGAGCAGTTCTTC.

The chain uses TRBV11-2 and TRBJ2-5; TRBD2 matches 14 bases. Losses at the gene ends were 5 bases for V and 2 bases for J; bases not matched to a gene: 7. Germline V CDR1 and CDR2: SGHAT, FQNNGV. This CDR3 contains 17 residues. CDR3 sequence reads: CASSPQRLAGGQETQYF. DNA for the CDR3: TGTGCCAGCAGCCCCCAACGACTAGCGGGGGGGCAAGAGACCCAGTACTTC.

This clonotype was picked up one time. The chain recombines TRBV2 with TRBJ2-2; no definite D call. The CDR3 covers 16 residues. V was cut by 1 base and J by 2 bases, with 11 bases left in between. In germline, CDR1 is SNHLY, CDR2 FYNNEI. CDR3 nucleotides: TGTGCCAGCAGTGAAGTGCCGGCGGACAACACCGGGGAGCTGTTTTTT. Translated, it gives CASSEVPADNTGELFF.

This CDR3 is CASSWDSLAEQFF. DNA of the CDR3: TGCGCCAGCAGTTGGGACAGCTTAGCTGAGCAGTTCTTC. The gene calls are TRBV5-1 and TRBJ2-1; 7 positions agree with TRBD1. The CDR3 consists of 13 residues. Germline V gene sequence: CDR1 SGHRS, CDR2 YFSETQ. The J segment lost 9 bases and the V segment lost 5 bases, leaving 8 bases of the junction unmatched.

This chain uses TRBV10-3 with TRBJ1-4, with a possible D match to TRBD1 (5 bases). Germline V gene sequence: CDR1 ENHRY, CDR2 SYGVKD. This CDR3 is built from 14 residues. Trimming took off 0 bases at V and 4 bases at J, with 6 bases between the two ends. The CDR3 loop reads CAISESTDNEKLFF. For the CDR3, the DNA is TGTGCCATCAGTGAGTCGACAGATAATGAAAAACTGTTTTTT.

The chain combines TRBV11-2 with TRBJ1-1; no clear D gene. This CDR3 is built from 13 residues. Trimming took off 6 bases at V and 5 bases at J, with 13 bases between the two ends. The germline V gene has CDR1 SGHAT and CDR2 FQNNGV. The CDR3 spells CASSEGILTEAFF. CDR3 bases: TGTGCCAGCAGTGAAGGGATACTAACTGAAGCTTTCTTT.

V and J are TRBV12-3 or TRBV12-4 and TRBJ2-4; D might be TRBD2 (6 bases). The DNA end favors TRBJ2-7, so the J call may be wrong. The CDR3 sequence is 16 residues long. CDR3: CASSPPWGVRIYEQYF. The CDR3 DNA follows: TGTGCCAGCAGCCCCCCTTGGGGGGTTAGGATTTACGAGCAGTACTTC.

This clonotype was recorded only once. The chain uses TRBV14 and TRBJ2-4; a weak D match, TRBD1 (6 bases). The J call is doubtful: the DNA matches TRBJ2-7 better. This CDR3 region has 16 residues. Per the germline V gene, CDR1 is SGHDN and CDR2 is FVKESK. In nucleotides, the CDR3 is TGTGCCAGCAGCCAATTTCCAGGGGAAGGGGGCTACGAGCAGTACTTC. Encoded protein: CASSQFPGEGGYEQYF.

The chain links TRBV3-1 to TRBJ2-4; D remains ambiguous. The CDR3 is made up of 12 amino acids. Per germline, CDR1 LGHDT and CDR2 YNNKEL (reference sequence). Between the trimmed V and J ends, which lost 1 base and 3 bases, there was a span of 1 base. CDR3 DNA sequence: TGTGCCAGCAGCCAAGGCAAAAACATTCAGTACTTC. This encodes CASSQGKNIQYF.

This clonotype was seen once. This chain links TRBV5-1 with TRBJ2-5, with D perhaps TRBD1 (5 bases). The CDR3 covers 15 residues. Deletions cut 0 bases from V and 4 bases from J, with 13 bases between. Looked up from germline, CDR1 is SGHRS and CDR2 is YFSETQ. The CDR3 DNA sequence: TGCGCCAGCAGCTTGGAGGCGCAGGGTGGAGAGACCCAGTACTTC. It yields the protein CASSLEAQGGETQYF.

This clonotype was seen a single time. The rearrangement uses TRBV6-5 and TRBJ2-2; D call uncertain. Trimming shortened V by 0 bases and J by 2 bases, and 7 bases separated the two germline ends. This CDR3 region has 15 residues. Per the germline V gene, CDR1 is MNHEY and CDR2 is SVGAGI. The CDR3 protein is CASSYSLGNTGELFF. The CDR3 DNA reads as TGTGCCAGCAGTTACTCCCTGGGCAACACCGGGGAGCTGTTTTTT.

V and J are TRBV29-1 and TRBJ2-1, with a possible D match to TRBD1 (6 bases). Trimming shortened V by 4 bases and J by 2 bases, and 12 bases separated the two germline ends. CDR1 SQVTM and CDR2 ANQGSEA come from the germline V gene. This CDR3 region has 14 residues. The chain's CDR3 is CSVVVQGTYNEQFF. Written as DNA, the CDR3 is TGCAGCGTTGTTGTACAGGGTACCTACAATGAGCAGTTCTTC.